This passage covers 9 T cell receptor beta chains from one sample sequenced in a study of T cell changes during pregnancy in multiple sclerosis. Sequenced by immunoSEQ multiplex PCR; TCRdb stores in-frame clones only, minus some. Among approximately 57,000 clones listed, under 95% were seen once. Source: peripheral blood, taken after pregnancy. The origin of the receptors is a female donor in good health, enrolled as a control in a pregnancy study.

V usage is TRBV28 and J usage is TRBJ2-7, with TRBD1 matching 8 bases. This CDR3 region has 15 residues. CDR1 and CDR2 from the germline V gene are MDHEN and SYDVKM. The ends lost 3 bases at V and 3 bases at J; junction bases unmatched: 7. CDR3 DNA: TGTGCCAGCAGTTTTTCGGACAGGGAGTTCTACGAGCAGTACTTC. Amino acid sequence: CASSFSDREFYEQYF.

The chain joins TRBV9 to TRBJ2-2; D is possibly TRBD2 (6 bases). The V end lost 3 bases, the J end lost 6 bases, and 15 bases lay between the germline ends. The CDR3 extends over 15 amino acids. CDR1 SGDLS and CDR2 YYNGEE come from the germline V gene. The CDR3 loop reads CASSGAGKSAGELFF. CDR3 sequence (DNA): TGTGCCAGCAGCGGGGCGGGAAAGTCGGCCGGGGAGCTGTTTTTT.

This clone is a singleton in its sample. This chain connects TRBV7-2 to TRBJ2-7; TRBD1 matches 7 bases. Losses at the gene ends were 5 bases for V and 5 bases for J; bases not matched to a gene: 9. Per the germline V gene, CDR1 is SGHTA and CDR2 is FQGNSA. The CDR3 spans 14 residues. CDR3 nucleotide sequence: TGTGCCAGCAGCCTTACAGGGGAAGTCCACGAGCAGTACTTC. Translation gives CASSLTGEVHEQYF.

This chain uses TRBV5-1 with TRBJ2-3; 10 positions agree with TRBD2. The CDR3 runs 17 residues. In germline, CDR1 is SGHRS, CDR2 YFSETQ. The trim removed 7 bases at V and 0 bases at J, leaving 11 bases unmatched. The CDR3: CASQTLTSGISTDTQYF. The CDR3 DNA follows: TGCGCCAGCCAGACACTTACTAGCGGGATTAGCACAGATACGCAGTATTTT.

CDR3 DNA sequence: TGCGCCAGCAGCCTGGGAGGGGGACGAGATTCATATGGCTACACCTTC. Translated, it gives CASSLGGGRDSYGYTF. This chain joins TRBV4-3 and TRBJ1-2; D possibly corresponds to TRBD1 (6 bases). The V gene lost 4 bases and the J gene lost 5 bases, with 20 bases spanning the gap. The CDR3 is made up of 16 amino acids. CDR1 is LGHNA, CDR2 YSLEER, per germline.

As DNA, the CDR3 is TGCAGCGTCGAGCAGGGTAACAATGAGCAGTTCTTC. As protein: CSVEQGNNEQFF. The rearrangement joins TRBV29-1 to TRBJ2-1; D possibly corresponds to TRBD1 (5 bases). Germline V gene data show CDR1 as SQVTM and CDR2 as ANQGSEA. Trimming shortened V by 6 bases and J by 5 bases, and 11 bases separated the two germline ends. CDR3 length: 12 residues.

The chain links TRBV25-1 to TRBJ1-1, with no clear D. V was pared by 0 bases and J by 1 base, with 9 bases between. Germline V lookup: CDR1 MGHDK, CDR2 SYGVNS. The CDR3 extends over 15 amino acids. This CDR3 is CASSEYISGNTEAFF. For the CDR3, the DNA is TGTGCCAGCAGTGAATATATAAGCGGGAACACTGAAGCTTTCTTT.

The chain carries TRBV11-3 and TRBJ2-4; D is ambiguous. CDR1 is SGHNT and CDR2 is YENEEA in the germline V gene. Trimming took off 5 bases at V and 0 bases at J, with 20 bases between the two ends. The CDR3 extends over 18 amino acids. The CDR3 loop is CASSGVKVPEIAKNIQYF. In DNA form, the CDR3 reads TGTGCCAGCAGCGGAGTTAAAGTCCCGGAGATAGCCAAAAACATTCAGTACTTC.

The chain employs TRBV28 and TRBJ2-7; 9 nucleotides agree with TRBD1. The CDR3 runs 15 residues. CDR1 and CDR2 (germline): MDHEN, SYDVKM. J gave up 0 bases and V 7 bases, and 7 bases lay outside the gene matches. The CDR3 here is CASTEDRGVSYEQYF. The DNA of the CDR3 is TGTGCCAGCACCGAAGACAGGGGGGTCTCCTACGAGCAGTACTTC.